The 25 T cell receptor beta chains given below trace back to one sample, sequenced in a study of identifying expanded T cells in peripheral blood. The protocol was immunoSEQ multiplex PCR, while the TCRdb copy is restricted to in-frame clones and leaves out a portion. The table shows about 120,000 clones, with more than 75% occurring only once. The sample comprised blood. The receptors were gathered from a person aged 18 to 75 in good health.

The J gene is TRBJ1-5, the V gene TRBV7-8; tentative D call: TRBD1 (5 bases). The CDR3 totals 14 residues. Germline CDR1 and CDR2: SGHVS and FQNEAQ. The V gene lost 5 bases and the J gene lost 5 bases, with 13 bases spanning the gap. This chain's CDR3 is CASSPWGNDQPQHF. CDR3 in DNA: TGTGCCAGCAGCCCATGGGGGAATGATCAGCCCCAGCATTTT.

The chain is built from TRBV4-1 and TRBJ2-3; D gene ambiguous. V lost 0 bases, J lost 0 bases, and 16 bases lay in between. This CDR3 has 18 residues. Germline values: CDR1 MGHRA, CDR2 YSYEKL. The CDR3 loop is CASSQDGVGYISTDTQYF. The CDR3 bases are TGCGCCAGCAGCCAAGATGGGGTAGGATACATTAGCACAGATACGCAGTATTTT.

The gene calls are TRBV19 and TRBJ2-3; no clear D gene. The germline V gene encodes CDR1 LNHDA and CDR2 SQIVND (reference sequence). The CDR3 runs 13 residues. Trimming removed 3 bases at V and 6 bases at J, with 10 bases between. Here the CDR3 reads CASSILRADTQYF. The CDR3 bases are TGTGCCAGTAGTATCCTCCGCGCTGATACGCAGTATTTT.

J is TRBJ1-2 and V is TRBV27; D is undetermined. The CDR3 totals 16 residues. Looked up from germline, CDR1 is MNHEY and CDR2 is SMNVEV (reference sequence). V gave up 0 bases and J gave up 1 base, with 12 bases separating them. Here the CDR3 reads CASSLSFGSVNYGYTF. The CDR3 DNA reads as TGTGCCAGCAGTTTATCATTCGGGTCCGTTAACTATGGCTACACCTTC.

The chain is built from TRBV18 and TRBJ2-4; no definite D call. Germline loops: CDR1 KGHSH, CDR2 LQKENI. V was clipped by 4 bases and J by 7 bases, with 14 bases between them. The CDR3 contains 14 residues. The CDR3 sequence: CASSRSIGPNIQYF. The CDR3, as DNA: TGTGCCAGCTCACGCTCTATCGGGCCGAACATTCAGTACTTC.

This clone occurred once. The CDR3 DNA sequence: TGTGCCAGCAGCTTCCGGACAGAGATCTACGAGCAGTACTTC. This translates into CASSFRTEIYEQYF. The genes are TRBV11-2 and TRBJ2-7; D perhaps matches TRBD1 (6 bases). Germline V gives CDR1 SGHAT, CDR2 FQNNGV. Trimming pared 3 bases from V and 3 bases from J, leaving 12 bases between. The CDR3 is 14 residues long.

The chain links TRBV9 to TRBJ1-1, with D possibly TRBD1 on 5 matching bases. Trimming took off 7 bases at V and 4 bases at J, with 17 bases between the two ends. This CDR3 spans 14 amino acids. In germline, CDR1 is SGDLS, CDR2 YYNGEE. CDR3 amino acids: CASGGRPGGTEAFF. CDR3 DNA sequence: TGTGCCAGCGGGGGGAGGCCGGGCGGCACTGAAGCTTTCTTT.

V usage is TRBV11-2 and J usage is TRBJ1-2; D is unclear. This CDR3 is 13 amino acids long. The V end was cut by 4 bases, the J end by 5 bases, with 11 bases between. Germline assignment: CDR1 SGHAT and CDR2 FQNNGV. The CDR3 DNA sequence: TGTGCCAGCAGCTATGAACGGGTTTATGGCTACACCTTC. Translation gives CASSYERVYGYTF.

Written as DNA, the CDR3 is TGCGCCAGCAGCTTGGATGTAACGGGCGGCGATGAGCAGTTCTTC. It encodes CASSLDVTGGDEQFF. The rearrangement links TRBV5-1 to TRBJ2-1, with D hard to call. This CDR3 has 15 amino acids. V lost 0 bases to trimming and J lost 8 bases, with 15 bases between them. Germline CDR1 SGHRS, CDR2 YFSETQ.

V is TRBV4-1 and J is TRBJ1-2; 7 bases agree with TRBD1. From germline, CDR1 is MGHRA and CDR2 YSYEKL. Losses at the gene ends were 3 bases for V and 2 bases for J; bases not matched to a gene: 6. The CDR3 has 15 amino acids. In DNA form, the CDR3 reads TGCGCCAGCAGCCAGACAGGGCCGAAAAACTATGGCTACACCTTC. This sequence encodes CASSQTGPKNYGYTF.

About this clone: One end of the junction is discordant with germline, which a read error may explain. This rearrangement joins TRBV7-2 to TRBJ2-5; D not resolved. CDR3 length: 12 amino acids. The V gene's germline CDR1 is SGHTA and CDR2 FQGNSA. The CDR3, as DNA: TGTGCCAGCAGCTTAGTTCAAGGGACCCAGTACTTC. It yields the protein CASSLVQGTQYF.

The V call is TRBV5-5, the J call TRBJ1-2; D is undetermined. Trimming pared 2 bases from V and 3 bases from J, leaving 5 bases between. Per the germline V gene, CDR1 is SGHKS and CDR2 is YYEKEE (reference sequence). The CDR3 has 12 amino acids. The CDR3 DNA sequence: TGTGCCAGCAGCTTTGGGGACTATGGCTACACCTTC. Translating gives CASSFGDYGYTF.

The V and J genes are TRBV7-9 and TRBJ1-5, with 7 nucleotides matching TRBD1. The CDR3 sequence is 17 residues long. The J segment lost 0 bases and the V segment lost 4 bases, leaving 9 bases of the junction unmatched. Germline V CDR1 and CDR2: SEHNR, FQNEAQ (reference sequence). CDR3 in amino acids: CASSSDQTGYSNQPQHF. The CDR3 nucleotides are TGTGCCAGCAGCTCCGACCAGACAGGGTATAGCAATCAGCCCCAGCATTTT.

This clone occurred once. CDR3 residues: CASSPYMLYGYTF. CDR3 sequence (DNA): TGTGCCAGCAGCCCATACATGTTATATGGCTACACCTTC. The rearrangement uses TRBV27 and TRBJ1-2, with D uncertain. CDR3 length: 13 residues. V was clipped by 6 bases and J by 5 bases, with 13 bases between them. CDR1 and CDR2 (germline): MNHEY, SMNVEV (reference sequence).

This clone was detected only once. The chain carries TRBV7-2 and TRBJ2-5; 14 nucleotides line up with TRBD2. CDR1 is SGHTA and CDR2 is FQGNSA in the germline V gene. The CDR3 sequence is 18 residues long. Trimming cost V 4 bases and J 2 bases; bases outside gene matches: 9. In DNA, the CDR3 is TGTGCCAGCAGCTCGAGGAACCGACTAGCGGGGGGGCAAGAGACCCAGTACTTC. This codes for CASSSRNRLAGGQETQYF.

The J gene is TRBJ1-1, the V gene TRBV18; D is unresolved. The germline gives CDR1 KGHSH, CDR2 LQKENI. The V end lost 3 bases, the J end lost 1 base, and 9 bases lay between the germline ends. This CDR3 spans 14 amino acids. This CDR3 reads CASSPNRGNTEAFF. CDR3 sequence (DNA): TGTGCCAGCTCACCGAATAGAGGGAACACTGAAGCTTTCTTT.

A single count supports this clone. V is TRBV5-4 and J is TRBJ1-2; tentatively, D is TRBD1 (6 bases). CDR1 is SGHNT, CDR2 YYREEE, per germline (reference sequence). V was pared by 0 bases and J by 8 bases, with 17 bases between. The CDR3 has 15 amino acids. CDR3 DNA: TGTGCCAGCAGCTTGGGGGGGCCGGCTCTACGGGGCTACACCTTC. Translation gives CASSLGGPALRGYTF.

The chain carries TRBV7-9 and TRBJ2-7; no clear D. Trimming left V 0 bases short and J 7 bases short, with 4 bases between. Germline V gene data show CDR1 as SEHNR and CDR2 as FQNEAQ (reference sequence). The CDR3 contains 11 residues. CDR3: CASSLAFEQYF. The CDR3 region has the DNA TGTGCCAGCAGCTTAGCGTTTGAGCAGTACTTC.

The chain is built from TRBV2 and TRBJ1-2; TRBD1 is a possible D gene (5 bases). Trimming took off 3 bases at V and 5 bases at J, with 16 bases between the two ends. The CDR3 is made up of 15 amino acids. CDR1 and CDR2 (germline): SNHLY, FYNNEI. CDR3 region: CASSDRVSRVYGYTF. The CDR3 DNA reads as TGTGCCAGCAGTGACAGGGTATCCAGAGTATATGGCTACACCTTC.

The CDR3 reads CASSQEGRGYEQYF. The DNA of the CDR3 is TGCGCCAGCAGCCAAGAGGGCAGGGGATACGAGCAGTACTTC. This sequence joins TRBV4-3 and TRBJ2-7; a weak D match, TRBD1 (6 bases). The V gene's germline CDR1 is LGHNA and CDR2 YSLEER. The CDR3 covers 14 residues. V gave up 0 bases and J gave up 4 bases, with 10 bases separating them.

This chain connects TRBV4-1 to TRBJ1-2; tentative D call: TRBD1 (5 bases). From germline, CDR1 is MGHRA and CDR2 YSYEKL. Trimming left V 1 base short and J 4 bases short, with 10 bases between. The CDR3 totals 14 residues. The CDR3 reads CASSQVGDPYGYTF. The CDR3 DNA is TGCGCCAGCAGCCAAGTAGGGGACCCCTATGGCTACACCTTC.

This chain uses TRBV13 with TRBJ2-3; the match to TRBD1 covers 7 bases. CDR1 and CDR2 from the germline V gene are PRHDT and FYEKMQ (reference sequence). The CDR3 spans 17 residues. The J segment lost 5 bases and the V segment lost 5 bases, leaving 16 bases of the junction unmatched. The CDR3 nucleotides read TGTGCCAGCAGCCACTACGGGACAGCGGCTAGGAAAGATACGCAGTATTTT. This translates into CASSHYGTAARKDTQYF.

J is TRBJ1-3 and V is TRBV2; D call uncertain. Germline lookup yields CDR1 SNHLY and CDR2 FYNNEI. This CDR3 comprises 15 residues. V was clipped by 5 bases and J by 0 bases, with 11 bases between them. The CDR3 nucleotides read TGTGCCAGCAGTCTACGAGGGAACTCTGGAAACACCATATATTTT. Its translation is CASSLRGNSGNTIYF.

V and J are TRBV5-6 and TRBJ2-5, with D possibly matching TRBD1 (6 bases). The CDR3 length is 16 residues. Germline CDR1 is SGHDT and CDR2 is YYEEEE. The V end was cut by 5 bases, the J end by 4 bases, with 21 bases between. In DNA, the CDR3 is TGTGCCAGCAGGGTATCTCCGGGACACTCAGGAGAGACCCAGTACTTC. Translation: CASRVSPGHSGETQYF.

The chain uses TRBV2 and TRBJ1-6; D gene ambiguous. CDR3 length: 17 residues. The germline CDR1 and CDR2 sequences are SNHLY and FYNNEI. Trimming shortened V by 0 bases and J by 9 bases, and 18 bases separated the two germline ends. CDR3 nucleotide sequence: TGTGCCAGCAGTGAAGCGTTACAAGCCGGATCAATTTCACCCCTCCACTTT. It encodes CASSEALQAGSISPLHF.